A single TCR beta chain is shown here with its context. The CDR3 is 15 residues long. Trimming took 4 bases from V and 1 from J, leaving 12 bases between them. From germline, CDR1 is SGHRS and CDR2 YFSETQ. These data are taken from a study of graft-versus-host responses after intestinal transplantation. Assay used: immunoSEQ multiplex PCR; TCRdb lists only in-frame clones, some missing. The sample carries over 45,000 clones, 90% to 95% recorded once. The sequencing used PBMCs, collected about 800 days after a first intestinal transplant, on the day of a second. V gene TRBV5-1 combines with J gene TRBJ1-5; D is uncertain. This sequence originates from a human patient who received an intestinal transplant, so some T cells may come from the graft donor. CDR3 DNA: TGCGCCAGCAGCCCGTCGGGAACAAGCAATCAGCCCCAGCATTTT. This translates into CASSPSGTSNQPQHF. Drawing the rest from reference TRBV5-1 and TRBJ1-5, the complete variable domain is KAGVTQTPRYLIKTRGQQVTLSCSPISGHRSVSWYQQTPGQGLQFLFEYFSETQRNKGNFPGRFSGRQFSNSRSEMNVSTLELGDSALYLCASSPSGTSNQPQHFGDGTRLSIL.